The 21 T cell receptor beta chains below were found in one sample sequenced in a study of cytomegalovirus exposure and HLA in healthy donors. The PCR made use of 60 Vbeta and 13 Jbeta primers. Produced via immunoSEQ multiplex PCR; TCRdb's table is partial and in-frame only. This sample yields some 170,000 clones, of which around 76% are seen a single time; approximately 1.3% belongs to the top ten. Source material: PBMCs. The receptors shown here come from a man aged 55 to 70 in good health and CMV-seronegative.

This chain uses TRBV7-2 with TRBJ1-6; 8 bases agree with TRBD1. J was trimmed by 5 bases and V by 5 bases; bases with no gene match: 8. From germline, CDR1 is SGHTA and CDR2 FQGNSA. CDR3 size: 16 residues. CDR3: CASSRFDRGNNSPLHF. The CDR3 DNA reads as TGTGCCAGCAGCCGATTTGACAGGGGCAATAATTCACCCCTCCACTTT.

Concerning this clone: The sample holds other DNA sequences that translate to the same CDR3. The rearrangement links TRBV6-5 to TRBJ1-4; D gene unclear. CDR1 and CDR2 (germline): MNHEY, SVGAGI. The CDR3 loop spans 14 amino acids. The ends were cut back, 2 bases at V and 4 bases at J, with 8 bases in the middle. Here the CDR3 reads CASSYGQHNEKLFF. The DNA for the CDR3 is TGTGCCAGCAGTTACGGGCAGCATAATGAAAAACTGTTTTTT.

The chain employs TRBV9 and TRBJ2-3, with 9 bases lining up with TRBD2. Per the germline V gene, CDR1 is SGDLS and CDR2 is YYNGEE. The J segment lost 0 bases and the V segment lost 6 bases, leaving 8 bases of the junction unmatched. CDR3 length: 16 amino acids. In DNA form, the CDR3 reads TGTGCCAGCAACTCTAAAAGCGGGAGGAGCACAGATACGCAGTATTTT. This translates into CASNSKSGRSTDTQYF.

This sequence joins TRBV6-6 and TRBJ1-1; possibly TRBD1 for D (6 bases). Trimming cost V 8 bases and J 5 bases, with 12 bases left between them. Germline CDR1 MNHNY, CDR2 SVGAGI (reference sequence). This CDR3 spans 12 amino acids. The CDR3 bases are TGTGCCAGCTTGGGCAGGGGTACTGAAGCTTTCTTT. Translated, it gives CASLGRGTEAFF.

V gene TRBV19 combines with J gene TRBJ1-1; possible D gene TRBD1, 5 bases. V was pared by 5 bases and J by 10 bases, with 17 bases between. The CDR3 totals 13 residues. CDR1 is LNHDA, CDR2 SQIVND, per germline (reference sequence). CDR3 coding DNA: TGTGCCAGTAGTGCGGGGCCTACCGGGGGAGCTTTCTTT. This encodes CASSAGPTGGAFF.

This clone has a single count. V and J are TRBV10-3 and TRBJ1-4, with D possibly matching TRBD1 (6 bases). Germline-derived CDR1 and CDR2 are ENHRY and SYGVKD. V was cut by 7 bases and J by 4 bases, with 13 bases left in between. The CDR3 is 14 amino acids. The CDR3, as DNA: TGTGCCATCAAAGGCGACAGGTTTAATGAAAAACTGTTTTTT. Amino acid sequence: CAIKGDRFNEKLFF.

This clone was recorded once. The rearrangement uses TRBV6-5 and TRBJ2-7, with a weak D call TRBD1 (6 bases). Germline V gives CDR1 MNHEY, CDR2 SVGAGI. V was clipped by 2 bases and J by 0 bases, with 8 bases between them. The CDR3 is 14 residues long. The CDR3 DNA sequence: TGTGCCAGCAGTTACGCAGGGGACTCCTACGAGCAGTACTTC. This gives the protein CASSYAGDSYEQYF.

As concerns this clone: It is likely a read error, because the conserved phenylalanine at the end of the CDR3 is missing. The limits of the CDR3 on the DNA are not certain, so only TCRdb's listed CDR3 is given. The chain recombines TRBV27 with TRBJ1-6; the table assigns TRBD1, which was not confirmed against the DNA. With termini counted, the CDR3 has 11 amino acids. CDR1 and CDR2 (germline): MNHEY, SMNVEV (reference sequence). CDR3 region: CASSPRDREKV.

The chain joins TRBV4-1 to TRBJ2-1, with D possibly matching TRBD2 (6 bases). This CDR3 has 16 residues. Trimming took off 1 base at V and 0 bases at J, with 10 bases between the two ends. The V gene's germline CDR1 is MGHRA and CDR2 YSYEKL. In DNA form, the CDR3 reads TGCGCCAGCAGCCAAGTTGGGAGGAGCTCCTACAATGAGCAGTTCTTC. Its protein is CASSQVGRSSYNEQFF.

This rearrangement joins TRBV5-4 to TRBJ2-7; the D gene is possibly TRBD2 (6 bases). This CDR3 is built from 15 residues. Trimming cost V 4 bases and J 0 bases, with 14 bases left between them. Germline V lookup: CDR1 SGHNT, CDR2 YYREEE (reference sequence). The CDR3 DNA reads as TGTGCCAGCAGCCTGGAGGACGGGAGCTCCTACGAGCAGTACTTC. Translation: CASSLEDGSSYEQYF.

The rearrangement links TRBV27 to TRBJ2-7; D is perhaps TRBD2 (6 bases). CDR1 is MNHEY, CDR2 SMNVEV, per germline (reference sequence). V was pared by 9 bases and J by 3 bases, with 21 bases between. This CDR3 region has 15 residues. The CDR3 loop is CASSLGPGAFYEQYF. CDR3 DNA: TGTGCCAGTTCTTTGGGACCGGGAGCTTTCTACGAGCAGTACTTC.

The genes are TRBV11-3 and TRBJ2-7; 9 bases match TRBD1. The germline V gene encodes CDR1 SGHNT and CDR2 YENEEA. The V gene end was trimmed by 3 bases and the J gene end by 7 bases; junction bases not matched to a gene: 7. This CDR3 spans 14 amino acids. The CDR3 nucleotides read TGTGCCAGCAGCTTTTCGGGACAGGGTTCGGAGCAGTACTTC. Encoded protein: CASSFSGQGSEQYF.

In DNA form, the CDR3 reads TGCGCCAGCAGCTTCGACAGCTTAAGGGAGACCCAGTACTTC. Protein: CASSFDSLRETQYF. The gene calls are TRBV5-1 and TRBJ2-5, with a weak D call TRBD1 (5 bases). CDR3 length: 14 residues. Deletions cut 2 bases from V and 5 bases from J, with 13 bases between. Looked up from germline, CDR1 is SGHRS and CDR2 is YFSETQ. The variable domain in full, completed from reference TRBV5-1 and TRBJ2-5, reads KAGVTQTPRYLIKTRGQQVTLSCSPISGHRSVSWYQQTPGQGLQFLFEYFSETQRNKGNFPGRFSGRQFSNSRSEMNVSTLELGDSALYLCASSFDSLRETQYFGPGTRLLVL.

V is TRBV4-1 and J is TRBJ2-1; D is uncertain. Germline CDR1 and CDR2: MGHRA and YSYEKL. The CDR3 has 17 residues. The V end lost 0 bases, the J end lost 8 bases, and 20 bases lay between the germline ends. The CDR3 reads CASSQETAPVGSDEQFF. DNA of the CDR3: TGCGCCAGCAGCCAAGAAACGGCCCCGGTAGGAAGCGATGAGCAGTTCTTC.

This rearrangement joins TRBV11-3 to TRBJ2-5; TRBD2 is a possible D gene (6 bases). V shed 2 bases and J shed 2 bases, with 24 bases lying between them. This CDR3 is built from 19 residues. Per germline, CDR1 SGHNT and CDR2 YENEEA. Here the CDR3 reads CASSLTGDPKAGSQETQYF. The CDR3 region has the DNA TGTGCCAGCAGCTTAACGGGGGATCCTAAGGCGGGGTCTCAAGAGACCCAGTACTTC.

The rearrangement uses TRBV21-1 and TRBJ2-7; the table's D call of TRBD1 was not tested on the DNA. TRBV21-1 is classified as a pseudogene. This CDR3 contains 15 residues. The CDR3 reads CASSKVDKGPYEQYF. The CDR3 DNA sequence: TGTGCCAGCAGCAAAGTGGACAAAGGTCCCTACGAGCAGTACTTC.

This clone has only a few counts. The chain recombines TRBV4-3 with TRBJ2-7; 7 bases are shared with TRBD2. J was trimmed by 5 bases and V by 3 bases; bases with no gene match: 7. Germline V gene sequence: CDR1 LGHNA, CDR2 YSLEER. The CDR3 is made up of 14 amino acids. The CDR3: CASSHPGLGNEQYF. The CDR3 nucleotides are TGCGCCAGCAGCCACCCCGGACTAGGCAACGAGCAGTACTTC.

The CDR3 DNA reads TGTGCCAGCTCACGAGGGGAGGGCGAGCAGTACTTC. Translated: CASSRGEGEQYF. The V gene is TRBV18, the J gene TRBJ2-7; 7 nucleotides align to TRBD2. V lost 4 bases to trimming and J lost 6 bases; unmatched junction nucleotides: 3. Germline V lookup: CDR1 KGHSH, CDR2 LQKENI. CDR3 size: 12 residues. Full variable domain (rest looked up from reference TRBV18 and TRBJ2-7): NAGVMQNPRHLVRRRGQEARLRCSPMKGHSHVYWYRQLPEEGLKFMVYLQKENIIDESGMPKERFSAEFPKEGPSILRIQQVVRGDSAAYFCASSRGEGEQYFGPGTRLTVT.

The chain has TRBV28 and TRBJ2-5, with 8 bases matching TRBD2. Trimming at V came to 4 bases and at J to 0 bases, leaving 10 bases not matched to a gene. Germline V gene lookup returns CDR1 MDHEN and CDR2 SYDVKM. This CDR3 has 17 amino acids. In DNA, the CDR3 is TGTGCCAGCAGTTCGGGGGTCCGGGGGGGGTACCAAGAGACCCAGTACTTC. It is translated as CASSSGVRGGYQETQYF.

The chain links TRBV6-1 to TRBJ2-7, with 8 bases aligning to TRBD2. Germline-derived CDR1 and CDR2 are MNHNS and SASEGT. The CDR3 extends over 18 amino acids. With V trimmed by 0 bases and J by 0 bases, 10 bases remained unmatched. CDR3 nucleotide sequence: TGTGCCAGCAGTGAAGCCTTGCGGGGGGCGGCAAGCTCCTACGAGCAGTACTTC. This sequence encodes CASSEALRGAASSYEQYF.

V usage is TRBV5-1 and J usage is TRBJ2-3, with 9 bases lining up with TRBD1. Trimming took 0 bases from V and 1 from J; bases not matched to a gene: 6. The germline V gene has CDR1 SGHRS and CDR2 YFSETQ. The length of the CDR3 is 17 residues. Written as DNA, the CDR3 is TGCGCCAGCAGCTTGGCCGGGGGACAGGGTGGCACAGATACGCAGTATTTT. It is translated as CASSLAGGQGGTDTQYF.